Listed below are T cell receptor beta chains from one sample, sequenced in a study of beta chain features in type 1 diabetes. Some clones are missing from TCRdb's copy, which holds only in-frame ones; the method was immunoSEQ multiplex PCR. The data hold about 150,000 clones, with almost 8% observed a single time. Sequencing was done on a sample of central memory CD4+ T cells from blood. The receptors were gathered from a man aged 18 to 30 with type 1 diabetes. Each CDR3 is given with its conserved first and last residue. D genes are given only for firm matches. Expanded clones get a size class; other rows say once, few or many, or leave the size out.

TRBJ1-1	few	NA	TRBV7-9	CASSGLSGGAFF	TGTGCCAGCAGCGGCTTGTCCGGCGGAGCTTTCTTT
TRBJ2-1	few	TRBD1	TRBV30	CAWTDRLDRGYNEQFF	TGTGCCTGGACTGACCGGTTGGACAGGGGGTACAATGAGCAGTTCTTC
TRBJ1-1	NA	NA	TRBV28	CASSLPRGTEAFF	TGTGCCAGCAGTTTACCACGGGGCACTGAAGCTTTCTTT
TRBJ2-2	NA	NA	TRBV7-2	CASSFLLSNTGELFF	TGTGCCAGCAGCTTCTTACTCTCCAACACCGGGGAGCTGTTTTTT
TRBJ1-1	few	NA	TRBV2	CASSEGAGTEAFF	TGTGCCAGCAGTGAGGGGGCCGGCACTGAAGCTTTCTTT
TRBJ2-1	NA	TRBD2	TRBV30	CAWSVSWGAGAGSNEQFF	TGTGCCTGGAGTGTTTCATGGGGTGCGGGAGCGGGGAGCAATGAGCAGTTCTTC
TRBJ2-3	NA	TRBD1	TRBV30	CAWSLGQSTDTQYF	TGTGCCTGGAGTCTGGGACAGAGCACAGATACGCAGTATTTT
TRBJ2-7	many	TRBD1	TRBV6-1	CASSMTGDNEQYF	TGTGCCAGCAGTATGACAGGGGACAACGAGCAGTACTTC
TRBJ1-2	NA	TRBD1	TRBV4-2	CASSSPGTGGLNTF	TGTGCCAGCAGCTCACCCGGGACAGGGGGGCTAAACACCTTC
TRBJ1-3	NA	NA	TRBV6-5	CASSRDRYSGNTIYF	TGTGCCAGCAGTCGAGACAGATACTCTGGAAACACCATATATTTT
TRBJ1-6	few	NA	TRBV11-2	CASSLLSNLNSPLHF	TGTGCCAGCAGCCTGCTTTCGAATCTAAATTCACCCCTCCACTTT
TRBJ2-7	many	TRBD1	TRBV30	CAWSGTGGEQYF	TGTGCCTGGAGTGGGACAGGGGGCGAGCAGTACTTC
TRBJ2-1	NA	NA	TRBV7-9	CASSPMYAGEQFF	TGTGCCAGCAGCCCCATGTACGCGGGTGAGCAGTTCTTC
TRBJ2-3	NA	NA	TRBV19	CASSIEIADTQYF	TGTGCCAGTAGTATCGAGATAGCAGATACGCAGTATTTT
TRBJ1-2	NA	NA	TRBV2	CASRDTGNYGYTF	TGTGCCAGCAGGGATACAGGGAACTATGGCTACACCTTC
TRBJ2-1	NA	NA	TRBV27	CASSLWGTEQFF	TGTGCCAGCAGTTTATGGGGGACAGAGCAGTTCTTC
TRBJ1-1	few	TRBD1	TRBV5-6	CASRAGQGNTEAFF	TGTGCCAGCAGGGCGGGACAGGGGAACACTGAAGCTTTCTTT
TRBJ2-2	few	TRBD2	TRBV9	CASSVTSGGHGELFF	TGTGCCAGCAGCGTGACTAGCGGGGGTCACGGGGAGCTGTTTTTT
TRBJ2-1	few	NA	TRBV19	CASSRVENEQFF	TGTGCCAGTAGCCGGGTTGAAAATGAGCAGTTCTTC
TRBJ2-3	few	NA	TRBV7-9	CASSSSTDTQYF	TGTGCCAGCAGTAGTAGCACAGATACGCAGTATTTT
TRBJ1-2	NA	NA	TRBV28	CASWTSGVDGGYTF	TGTGCCAGCTGGACCTCAGGGGTTGATGGCGGCTACACCTTC
TRBJ2-7	NA	NA	TRBV6-1	CASRATEYEQYF	TGTGCCAGCAGGGCGACAGAGTACGAGCAGTACTTC
TRBJ2-4	many	NA	TRBV18	CASSPREEYIQYF	TGTGCCAGCTCACCTCGAGAGGAATACATTCAGTACTTC
TRBJ1-4	NA	TRBD1	TRBV7-9	CASSSDRTGANEKLFF	TGTGCCAGCAGCTCCGACAGGACAGGAGCTAATGAAAAACTGTTTTTT
TRBJ1-3	NA	NA	TRBV9	CASSVEISGNTIYF	TGTGCCAGCAGCGTAGAAATATCTGGAAACACCATATATTTT
TRBJ2-1	few	NA	TRBV4-3	CASSQDFRSEQFF	TGCGCCAGCAGCCAAGATTTTAGGAGTGAGCAGTTCTTC
TRBJ2-2	few	NA	TRBV29-1	CSATNTGELFF	TGCAGCGCCACAAACACCGGGGAGCTGTTTTTT
TRBJ2-7	few	NA	TRBV18	CASSLPGTHYEQYF	TGTGCCAGCTCACTTCCCGGGACACACTACGAGCAGTACTTC
TRBJ2-5	NA	TRBD2	TRBV6-1	CASSGRAGGGETQYF	TGTGCCAGCAGTGGGCGAGCGGGGGGCGGAGAGACCCAGTACTTC
TRBJ2-7	NA	TRBD2	TRBV10-3	CAISGTSGPNSYEQYF	TGTGCCATCAGTGGGACTAGCGGGCCGAACTCCTACGAGCAGTACTTC
TRBJ2-7	few	TRBD1	TRBV18	CASSPGTGIRYEQYF	TGTGCCAGCTCACCAGGGACAGGGATCCGGTACGAGCAGTACTTC
TRBJ2-1	NA	TRBD2	TRBV6-1	CASSGTSGGANEQFF	TGTGCCAGCAGTGGGACTAGCGGGGGGGCCAATGAGCAGTTCTTC
TRBJ2-1	few	NA	TRBV18	CASSRASAYNEQFF	TGTGCCAGCTCACGAGCTAGCGCTTACAATGAGCAGTTCTTC
TRBJ1-2	few	NA	TRBV7-9	CASSYPGIYGYTF	TGTGCCAGCAGCTACCCAGGGATCTATGGCTACACCTTC
TRBJ1-5	NA	TRBD1	TRBV2	CASSEKTGGNQPQHF	TGTGCCAGCAGTGAAAAGACAGGGGGTAATCAGCCCCAGCATTTT
TRBJ2-1	NA	NA	TRBV6-4	CASGRPASVSYNEQFF	TGTGCCAGCGGGAGACCCGCTTCGGTATCCTACAATGAGCAGTTCTTC
TRBJ2-5	few	NA	TRBV30	CAWNSPQETQYF	TGTGCCTGGAACAGTCCTCAAGAGACCCAGTACTTC
TRBJ2-7	few	TRBD1	TRBV5-1	CASSSRTGGLSYEQYF	TGCGCCAGCAGCTCAAGGACAGGGGGCTTGTCCTACGAGCAGTACTTC
TRBJ2-1	few	TRBD2	TRBV2	CASSDRRGGREQFF	TGTGCCAGCAGTGATCGGCGGGGGGGACGAGAGCAGTTCTTC
TRBJ2-1	few	TRBD1	TRBV6-5	CASSYARTGGRNEQFF	TGTGCCAGCAGTTACGCGAGGACAGGGGGCCGGAATGAGCAGTTCTTC
TRBJ2-4	NA	TRBD1	TRBV30	CAWSRDRKNIQYF	TGTGCCTGGAGTCGGGACAGAAAAAACATTCAGTACTTC
TRBJ2-5	NA	TRBD2	TRBV19	CASSIRSRLAGETQYF	TGTGCCAGTAGTATACGATCCCGTCTAGCGGGAGAGACCCAGTACTTC
TRBJ1-2	few	TRBD1	TRBV7-6	CASSPDRVRDGYTF	TGTGCCAGCAGCCCCGACAGGGTACGGGATGGCTACACCTTC
TRBJ1-5	few	TRBD1	TRBV7-2	CASSLRQGWEQPQHF	TGTGCCAGCAGCTTACGACAGGGGTGGGAGCAGCCCCAGCATTTT
TRBJ2-3	few	TRBD2	TRBV19	CASRTSGGTDTQYF	TGTGCCAGCAGGACTAGCGGGGGCACAGATACGCAGTATTTT
TRBJ1-4	few	NA	TRBV4-3	CASSQYQGHALNEKLFF	TGCGCCAGCAGCCAATACCAGGGCCATGCCTTGAATGAAAAACTGTTTTTT
TRBJ2-1	few	TRBD2	TRBV7-2	CASTQTLAGATEQFF	TGTGCCAGCACCCAAACCCTAGCGGGAGCCACTGAGCAGTTCTTC
TRBJ2-7	NA	TRBD1	TRBV11-2	CASSRPTGVIEQYF	TGTGCCAGCAGCCGACCGACAGGGGTGATCGAGCAGTACTTC
TRBJ1-4	NA	NA	TRBV28	CASTVGQTNEKLFF	TGTGCCAGCACGGTGGGGCAGACTAATGAAAAACTGTTTTTT
TRBJ2-5	few	NA	TRBV5-6	CASSFYGGQQWETQYF	TGTGCCAGCAGCTTTTATGGTGGACAGCAGTGGGAGACCCAGTACTTC
TRBJ2-2	few	NA	TRBV21-1	CASSNPGMVDTGELFF	TGTGCCAGCAGCAACCCAGGGATGGTTGACACCGGGGAGCTGTTTTTT
TRBJ2-1	NA	TRBD2	TRBV5-4	CASSLDQSGSAAYNEQFF	TGTGCCAGCAGCTTAGATCAAAGCGGGAGCGCAGCCTACAATGAGCAGTTCTTC
TRBJ2-5	NA	TRBD2	TRBV9	CASSVGGGRAMGETQYF	TGTGCCAGCAGCGTAGGGGGCGGGAGGGCGATGGGAGAGACCCAGTACTTC
TRBJ2-5	few	TRBD2	TRBV2	CASSFGTSEETQYF	TGTGCCAGCAGTTTCGGGACTAGCGAAGAGACCCAGTACTTC
TRBJ1-5	few	NA	TRBV27	CASRTGGQPQHF	TGTGCCAGCCGTACCGGCGGTCAGCCCCAGCATTTT
TRBJ2-7	NA	TRBD1	TRBV6-5	CASSYDGTGVYEQYF	TGTGCCAGCAGTTACGATGGGACAGGGGTCTACGAGCAGTACTTC
TRBJ2-3	many	TRBD2	TRBV30	CAWARGLATDTQYF	TGTGCCTGGGCTAGGGGACTAGCCACAGATACGCAGTATTTT
TRBJ2-1	NA	TRBD1	TRBV5-6	CASSTLPYGTVHGGFF	TGTGCCAGCAGCACGCTTCCATATGGGACAGTCCATGGAGGGTTCTTC
TRBJ2-5	NA	TRBD2	TRBV28	CAARAGGTKETQYF	TGTGCCGCTCGCGCTGGGGGGACTAAAGAGACCCAGTACTTC
TRBJ2-3	NA	NA	TRBV9	CASSVGRDTQYF	TGTGCCAGCAGCGTAGGGAGAGATACGCAGTATTTT